This section outlines one T cell receptor beta chain sequence together with its context. Study processing details: Cell counts per sample came from amplifying reference gene primers. Libraries were prepared by immunoSEQ multiplex PCR; TCRdb keeps only in-frame clonotypes and omits some of them. For V, J and clone size, that table is used; D and trimming come from the DNA. The table shows 250,000 to 300,000 clones, with roughly 86% occurring only once. The sample belongs to a study of blood T cell repertoires in COVID-19. About the research overall: T cells, B-cell-depleted T cells, or PBMCs supplied cDNA or gDNA.

Trimming at V came to 7 bases and at J to 4 bases, leaving 6 bases not matched to a gene. The CDR3 is made up of 12 amino acids. Germline CDR1 is SQVTM and CDR2 is ANQGSEA. The receptor was derived from a woman aged 50 to 65 who had been exposed to COVID-19. V gene TRBV29-1 combines with J gene TRBJ1-1, with 7 bases that match TRBD1. Sequenced sample: PBMCs or T cells enriched from blood (not recorded which). As DNA, the CDR3 is TGCAGCGCCAAGGGGACAGTCACTGAAGCTTTCTTT. The encoded protein is CSAKGTVTEAFF.